This TCR beta chain was obtained from a study of control samples from healthy donors and cancer patients. The method was immunoSEQ multiplex PCR; TCRdb's version includes in-frame clones alone and lacks a portion of them. The table includes around 30,000 clones, 85% to 95% detected once. CDR1 and CDR2 from the germline V gene are LGHNA and YNFKEQ. The CDR3 consists of 16 residues. V was shortened by 0 bases and J by 0 bases, with 9 bases between the two germline ends. Material for sequencing was PBMCs. The TCR comes from a man aged 40-49 years with colorectal cancer. This chain connects TRBV4-2 to TRBJ1-5, with D uncertain. The CDR3 loop reads CASSQELSYSNQPQHF. CDR3 in DNA: TGTGCCAGCAGCCAAGAACTCTCATATAGCAATCAGCCCCAGCATTTT.